This T cell receptor (beta chain) was recorded in a study of beta chain features in type 1 diabetes. A sort by CD45RO/CCR7/CD25/CD127/CD95/CD27 yielded CD4+ naive, central memory, regulatory and stem cell-like memory cells. Overall study findings and caveats: Individuals with type 1 diabetes displayed fewer insertions and more deletions at VDJ junctions. Shortening of TCRB CDR3s, moderate but significant, appeared in all four CD4+ subsets of Type 1 diabetes patients. Healthy donors had naive, central memory and Treg TCRB repertoires that appeared less similar than those seen among patients.

This clone occurred a few times. Its antigen is unidentified. Since all of the isolated RNA was reverse transcribed, expressed TCRB transcripts were what got sequenced. Average reads for naive, central memory and regulatory T cell samples were around 4 million. Produced via immunoSEQ multiplex PCR; TCRdb's table is partial and in-frame only. The sample comprises around 170,000 clones, around 9.7% of which are singletons, and roughly 0.7% rests with the top ten. V was trimmed by 5 bases and J by 7 bases, leaving 14 bases between them. Germline lookup yields CDR1 SNHLY and CDR2 FYNNEI. This CDR3 has 14 residues.

Material for sequencing was central memory CD4+ T cells from blood. The TCR was taken from a woman in her twenties or thirties with type 1 diabetes. V usage is TRBV2 and J usage is TRBJ1-4, with D possibly matching TRBD1 (6 bases). CDR3 protein: CASSHRVPSEKLFF. For the CDR3, the DNA is TGTGCCAGCAGTCACAGGGTACCAAGTGAAAAACTGTTTTTT. The complete variable domain, with remaining parts taken from reference TRBV2 and TRBJ1-4, reads EPEVTQTPSHQVTQMGQEVILRCVPISNHLYFYWYRQILGQKVEFLVSFYNNEISEKSEIFDDQFSVERPDGSNFTLKIRSTKLEDSAMYFCASSHRVPSEKLFFGSGTQLSVL.